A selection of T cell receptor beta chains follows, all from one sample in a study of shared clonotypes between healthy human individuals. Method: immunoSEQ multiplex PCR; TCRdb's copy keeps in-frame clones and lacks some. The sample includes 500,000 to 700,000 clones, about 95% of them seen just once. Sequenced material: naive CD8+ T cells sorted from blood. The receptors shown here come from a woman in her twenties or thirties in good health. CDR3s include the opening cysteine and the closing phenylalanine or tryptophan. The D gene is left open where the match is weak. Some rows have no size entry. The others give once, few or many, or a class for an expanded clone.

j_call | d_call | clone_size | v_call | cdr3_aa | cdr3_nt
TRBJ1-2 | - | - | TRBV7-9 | CASSSRDKLSGYTF | TGTGCCAGCAGCTCCAGGGACAAGCTTAGCGGCTACACCTTC
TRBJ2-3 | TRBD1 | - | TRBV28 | CASSWDRGSTDTQYF | TGTGCCAGCAGTTGGGACAGGGGGAGCACAGATACGCAGTATTTT
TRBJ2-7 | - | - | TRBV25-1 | CASNVAHPTYEQYF | TGTGCCAGCAACGTCGCCCACCCCACCTACGAGCAGTACTTC
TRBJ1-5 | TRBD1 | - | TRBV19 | CASRITGGAGQPQHF | TGTGCCAGTAGGATCACAGGGGGCGCCGGTCAGCCCCAGCATTTT
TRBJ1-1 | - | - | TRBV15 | CATSRGGTEAFF | TGTGCCACCAGCAGAGGGGGGACTGAAGCTTTCTTT
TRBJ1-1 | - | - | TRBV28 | CASSLGWQSNTEAFF | TGTGCCAGCAGTTTAGGATGGCAGAGTAACACTGAAGCTTTCTTT
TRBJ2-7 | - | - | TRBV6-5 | CASSYMDGSWEQYF | TGTGCCAGCAGTTACATGGACGGCTCCTGGGAGCAGTACTTC
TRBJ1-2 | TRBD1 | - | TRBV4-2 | CASRPDRGVNYGYTF | TGTGCCAGCAGGCCAGACAGGGGAGTTAACTATGGCTACACCTTC
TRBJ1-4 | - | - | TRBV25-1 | CASQGANEKLFF | TGTGCCAGTCAGGGAGCTAATGAAAAACTGTTTTTT
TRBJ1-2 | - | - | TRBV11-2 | CASSHPRGRAANYGYTF | TGTGCCAGCAGCCACCCTCGGGGCAGGGCGGCTAACTATGGCTACACCTTC
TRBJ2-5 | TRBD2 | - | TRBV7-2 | CASSFPLAGGREQYF | TGTGCCAGCAGCTTCCCACTAGCGGGGGGCAGGGAGCAGTACTTC
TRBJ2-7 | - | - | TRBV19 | CASSPQGFYEQYF | TGTGCCAGTAGTCCCCAAGGGTTCTACGAGCAGTACTTC
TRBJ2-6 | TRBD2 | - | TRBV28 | CASSSRLAGVTIFGANVLTF | TGTGCCAGCAGTTCGCGACTAGCGGGAGTGACGATCTTTGGGGCCAACGTCCTGACTTTC
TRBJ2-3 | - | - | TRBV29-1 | CSAEGKVVQYF | TGCAGCGCCGAAGGAAAGGTGGTGCAGTATTTT
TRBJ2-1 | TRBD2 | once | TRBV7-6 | CASSPSGDYNEQFF | TGTGCCAGCAGCCCTAGCGGGGACTACAATGAGCAGTTCTTC
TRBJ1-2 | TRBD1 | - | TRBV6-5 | CATGGGSGYTF | TGTGCCACCGGAGGGGGCTCTGGCTACACCTTC
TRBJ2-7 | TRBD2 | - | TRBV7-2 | CASSLELAGAIEQYF | TGTGCCAGCAGCTTAGAACTAGCGGGAGCCATCGAGCAGTACTTC
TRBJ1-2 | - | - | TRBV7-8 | CASSLALGSLSDGYTF | TGTGCCAGCAGCTTAGCGCTCGGCAGCCTATCTGATGGCTACACCTTC
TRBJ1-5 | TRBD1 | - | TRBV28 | CASSDLTGGGNQPQHF | TGTGCCAGCAGTGATTTGACAGGGGGCGGCAATCAGCCCCAGCATTTT